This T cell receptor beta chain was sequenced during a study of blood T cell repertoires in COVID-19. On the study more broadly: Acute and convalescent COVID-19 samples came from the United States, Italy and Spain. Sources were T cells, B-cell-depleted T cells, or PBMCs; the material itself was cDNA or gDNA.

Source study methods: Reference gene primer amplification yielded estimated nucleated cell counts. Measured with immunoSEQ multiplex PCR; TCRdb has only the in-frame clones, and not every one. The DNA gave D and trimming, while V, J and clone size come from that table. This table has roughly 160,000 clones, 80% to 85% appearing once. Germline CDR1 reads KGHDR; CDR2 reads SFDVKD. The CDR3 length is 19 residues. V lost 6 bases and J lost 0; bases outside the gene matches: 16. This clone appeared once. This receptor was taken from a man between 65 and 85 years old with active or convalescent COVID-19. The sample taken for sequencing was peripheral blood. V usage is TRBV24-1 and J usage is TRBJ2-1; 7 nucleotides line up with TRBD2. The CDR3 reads CATSPRRGLGRASYNEQFF. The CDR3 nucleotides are TGTGCCACCAGTCCTAGGAGAGGACTGGGGAGGGCCTCCTACAATGAGCAGTTCTTC.